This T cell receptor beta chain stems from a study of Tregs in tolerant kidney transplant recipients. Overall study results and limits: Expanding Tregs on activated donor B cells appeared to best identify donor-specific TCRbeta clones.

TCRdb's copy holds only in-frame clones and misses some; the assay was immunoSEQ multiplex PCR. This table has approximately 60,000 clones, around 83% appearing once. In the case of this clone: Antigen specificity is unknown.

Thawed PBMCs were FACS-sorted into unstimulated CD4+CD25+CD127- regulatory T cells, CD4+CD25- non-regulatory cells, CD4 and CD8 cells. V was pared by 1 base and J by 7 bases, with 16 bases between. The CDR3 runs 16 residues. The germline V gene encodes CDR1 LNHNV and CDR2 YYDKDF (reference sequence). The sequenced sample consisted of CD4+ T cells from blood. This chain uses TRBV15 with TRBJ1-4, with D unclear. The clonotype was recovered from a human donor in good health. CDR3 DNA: TGTGCCACCAGCAGAGGCGGTGAGGGAGTGGGTGAAAAACTGTTTTTT. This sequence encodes CATSRGGEGVGEKLFF.